This T cell receptor beta chain was found in a study of long-term antiretroviral therapy in people with HIV. Study-wide results and limits: Relative to control repertoires, HIV repertoires exhibited narrower CDR3 length ranges.

Researchers ran immunoSEQ v3.0 at survey level. Sequencing aimed at roughly 40,000-55,000 T-cell genomes per sample. TCRdb keeps only in-frame clones here, not all; method: immunoSEQ multiplex PCR. Seen here are tens of thousands of clones, 84% observed once, and the top ten hold 19%. This clone was detected only once. Its antigen is not identified. This CDR3 contains 17 residues. Germline CDR1 is SGHRS and CDR2 is YFSETQ. The J segment lost 3 bases and the V segment lost 4 bases, leaving 13 bases of the junction unmatched. Per donor, at least one pre-ART and at least two post-ART PBMC samples were obtained.

This specimen consisted of unsorted PBMCs, obtained 0.1 years before starting antiretroviral therapy. The origin of this receptor is a young man with HIV. This chain connects TRBV5-1 to TRBJ2-3; 8 positions agree with TRBD1. The CDR3: CASSASPDRVGTDTQYF. DNA for the CDR3: TGCGCCAGCAGCGCGTCCCCGGACAGGGTTGGTACAGATACGCAGTATTTT.